These T cell receptor beta chains were read from a single sample in a study of regulatory T cells in long-lasting Graves disease. TCRdb analysed the multiplex PCR reads with MiXCR anew, one entry per CDR3 protein. The table records roughly 440,000 distinct CDR3 sequences, over 15% of them present only once. The sample also formed part of further work on T cells in Graves' hyperthyroidism and ophthalmopathy.

The material was peripheral blood mononuclear cells (PBMCs), obtained at new diagnosis, from a patient treated with antithyroid drugs. These receptor sequences come from a woman younger than 35 with Graves disease. The CDR3 runs from the conserved cysteine through the conserved F or W. The D gene is left open where the match is weak. Some rows have no size entry. The others give once, few or many, or a class for an expanded clone.

size: many
D: .
J: TRBJ2-1
V: TRBV3-1
CDR3: CASSLRVAEYNEQFF
DNA: TGTGCCAGCAGCCTCCGGGTAGCTGAATACAATGAGCAGTTCTTC

size: .
D: TRBD2
J: TRBJ2-1
V: TRBV30
CDR3: CTWSVSLAGVGYNEQFF
DNA: TGTACCTGGAGTGTGAGCCTAGCGGGGGTGGGATACAATGAGCAGTTCTTC

size: .
D: TRBD2
J: TRBJ2-3
V: TRBV14
CDR3: CASSHTSGTQYF
DNA: TGTGCCAGCAGCCACACTAGCGGGACGCAGTATTTT

size: many
D: .
J: TRBJ2-5
V: TRBV6-2/TRBV6-3
CDR3: CASIVGGLETQYF
DNA: TGTGCCAGCATCGTCGGTGGGCTTGAGACCCAGTACTTC

size: once
D: TRBD1
J: TRBJ1-2
V: TRBV25-1
CDR3: CASSGRGLYYGYTF
DNA: TGTGCCAGCAGTGGCAGGGGGCTTTACTATGGCTACACCTTC

size: .
D: TRBD2
J: TRBJ2-2
V: TRBV14
CDR3: CASSPIGLAGPTQNTGELFF
DNA: TGTGCCAGCAGCCCTATAGGACTAGCGGGCCCAACGCAGAACACCGGGGAGCTGTTTTTT

size: many
D: .
J: TRBJ1-5
V: TRBV27
CDR3: CASSFKGTGQPQHF
DNA: TGTGCCAGCAGTTTCAAAGGCACCGGTCAGCCCCAGCATTTT

size: few
D: TRBD1
J: TRBJ1-1
V: TRBV10-2
CDR3: CASSDVRGEENTEAFF
DNA: TGCGCCAGCAGTGATGTCAGGGGGGAAGAGAACACTGAAGCTTTCTTT

size: many
D: .
J: TRBJ2-3
V: TRBV3-1
CDR3: CASSQSVTDTQYF
DNA: TGTGCCAGCAGCCAATCTGTAACAGATACGCAGTATTTT

size: few
D: TRBD2
J: TRBJ2-3
V: TRBV20-1
CDR3: CSARDLGLAGEVGADTQYF
DNA: TGCAGTGCTAGAGATTTGGGCCTAGCGGGGGAGGTAGGGGCAGATACGCAGTATTTT

size: .
D: TRBD1
J: TRBJ2-2
V: TRBV7-8
CDR3: CASRAARGQANTGELFF
DNA: TGTGCCAGCAGGGCGGCAAGGGGACAGGCGAACACCGGGGAGCTGTTTTTT